This T cell receptor beta chain stems from a study of hypomethylating agent response in myelodysplastic syndrome (dated by TCRdb to the early 2020s). For the wider study: Patients were treated with the hypomethylating agents azacitidine (most of the 11) or decitabine (3 of 11). The cohort was composed of ten or so male and a couple of female myelodysplastic syndrome patients. Patients had a mean age of approximately 67 +/- 5.9 years, and a diploid cytogenetic profile was the most common. TET2 was the most frequent mutation, present in about 50% of the 11 patients. Complete response or hematologic improvement was achieved by six patients, and about 5 patients were classified as non-responders. Complete response or hematologic improvement counted as response, and patients meeting neither criterion were classed as non-responders.

CDR1 SGHRS and CDR2 YFSETQ are derived from the germline V gene. From its cysteine to its phenylalanine, the CDR3 spans 13 amino acids. The only DNA kept is the CDR3, 39 bases in frame from the first base. Here is what the overall study found, with its caveats: Novel clonotypes were found to emerge more often in responders, whereas more contracted clonotypes were observed in non-responders after treatment. Possible recognition of novel MDS antigens by the shared GLIPH2 clusters was not confirmed, and experimental validation of that possible recognition is needed. Only roughly 11 patients were analyzed, so the cohort was small. After treatment with a hypomethylating agent, no significant changes in richness, rarefaction diversity or clonality were seen, whether all patients were considered together or each response group separately. Age matching of healthy control donors to MDS patients was not performed, and the MDS versus healthy comparison could have been impacted by this lack of age matching.

Libraries were made using the immunoSEQ multiplex PCR assay. Survey resolution was used, with two replicates of around 200 ng each, totaling about 400 ng of DNA per sample. Using multiplex PCR primers aimed at V and J genes, the hsTCRB kit picked up rearranged TCRB sequences in genomic DNA. The first PCR used the QIAGEN Multiplex PCR Kit for 31 cycles to amplify the CDR3 region. An 8-cycle second PCR added sample barcodes and Illumina adapters to each replicate. Pooled libraries were quantified using a QuantStudio 6 and the KAPA library quantification kit. Roughly 15 pM of pooled libraries was sequenced on an Illumina MiSeq using 156-cycle single-end reads and a 15-cycle index read. As for how the authors treated the data: Of roughly 170,000 unique clonotypes, 1.5% to 2% were flagged by VDJdb annotation as previously reported viral-epitope-specific. Raw reads were processed into normalized, annotated TCRB repertoires with the immunoSEQ Data Assistant and immunoSEQ Analyzer. BioAnalyzer and version 0.6.5 of the immunarch R package were the tools used for clonotype analysis. Before richness was estimated, every repertoire was downsampled to match the clone count of the smallest repertoire. Clonotypes were sorted into expanded, contracted or novel categories with Fisher's exact tests, where novel meant the clonotype had zero frequency before treatment. Significantly changed CDR3 beta sequences were clustered with GLIPH2 using simulation_depth=1000 and kmer_min_depth=3, and CDR3s shorter than five residues were excluded. TCRdb's version of the immuneACCESS table is confined to in-frame rearrangements and falls short of the full clone set. An unresolved V gene accounts for under half of the shortfall where checked; the remainder is of unknown origin. V and J calls and clone size follow that table, whereas D and trimming were derived from the DNA. In all, the sample holds around 1,800 clones, and approximately 78% of those were seen once. Roughly 15% of the sample rests with the top ten.

Bulk bone marrow was analyzed without sorting T-cell subsets. Immunosequencing of the TCR beta CDR3 regions was performed on bone marrow from about 10 myelodysplastic syndrome patients before and after hypomethylating agent therapy. For longitudinal repertoire tracking, a baseline bone marrow plus two to three bone marrows at different post-treatment timepoints were contributed by each patient. Genomic DNA was isolated from whole bone marrow, and DNA quality was assessed with TapeStation, NanoDrop OneC and PicoGreen assays. Comments on this clone: The target of this receptor is not known. No base quality information exists; no much larger clone differs at one position.

This chain is built from TRBV5-1 and TRBJ2-2; the D gene lacks a confident call. This receptor was obtained from a human donor with myelodysplastic syndrome. The material sequenced was bone marrow, taken before or after starting hypomethylating agent treatment for myelodysplastic syndrome (not recorded which). This receptor has the CDR3 CATRVADTGELFF. The nucleotides are TGCGCTACTCGGGTAGCAGACACCGGGGAGCTGTTTTTT.